The clone carrying this TCR beta chain was seen more than once but under ten times. Its antigen is not known. Germline V gene sequence: CDR1 LNHDA, CDR2 SQIVND (reference sequence). J lost 3 bases, V lost 5 bases, and 7 bases had no gene match. CDR3 length: 15 amino acids. This entry is derived from a study of CD8+CD57+ T cells in acquired aplastic anemia. Overall study context: DNA per sorted CD4+ or CD8+ sample ranged about 0.2 to 27.4 ug, averaging about 3 ug.

Study-wide findings and caveats: Around 30 sequences, all CD8+ CDR3, were shared between patients and controls.

The use of genomic DNA as template underpinned the TCR beta VDJ and CDR3 profiling. TCRdb used MiXCR to reprocess the reads, holding one entry per CDR3 protein. The profile shows about 190,000 distinct CDR3 sequences, less than 65% of them singletons. The sequenced sample was sorted CD4+, CD8+, or CD8+CD57+ T cells (not recorded which) from PBMCs. This receptor was identified in a human donor in good health, serving as a control. This chain connects TRBV19 to TRBJ2-7; 10 bases map to TRBD1. The CDR3 region is CASSAARDRGYEQYF. The CDR3 region has the DNA TGTGCCAGTAGTGCAGCCCGGGACAGGGGCTACGAGCAGTACTTC.